A single sample gave rise to the 32 T cell receptor beta chains below, sequenced in a study of blood T cell repertoires in COVID-19. Profiled with immunoSEQ multiplex PCR; TCRdb holds only in-frame clones, not every one. The data hold a few hundred thousand clones, with approximately 81% observed a single time. Specimen: PBMCs or T cells enriched from blood (not recorded which). These receptors all come from a man aged 40-50 years who had recovered from COVID-19.

This clone appeared a few times. The CDR3 DNA is TGTGCCAGCAGGCCTCCCGGGACTAGCGGCCCGAACACCGGGGAGCTGTTTTTT. This sequence encodes CASRPPGTSGPNTGELFF. The chain combines TRBV3-1 (or the pseudogene TRBV3-2) with TRBJ2-2, with 11 bases matching TRBD2. Germline V gene sequence: CDR1 LGHDT, CDR2 YNNKEL (reference sequence). V dropped 6 bases and J dropped 0; count of bases not matched to a gene: 9. The CDR3 covers 18 residues.

V is TRBV7-9 and J is TRBJ2-7, with D unclear. This CDR3 contains 11 residues. Trimming took 4 bases from V and 7 from J, leaving 8 bases between them. The V gene's germline CDR1 is SEHNR and CDR2 FQNEAQ (reference sequence). CDR3 sequence reads: CASSYRQEQYF. The DNA of the CDR3 is TGTGCCAGCAGCTACCGACAAGAGCAGTACTTC.

The chain has TRBV11-2 and TRBJ1-1; 8 bases line up with TRBD1. With V trimmed by 5 bases and J by 4 bases, 9 bases remained unmatched. The CDR3 has 15 amino acids. The germline CDR1 and CDR2 sequences are SGHAT and FQNNGV. CDR3 protein: CASSPIDRGFTEAFF. The CDR3 nucleotides are TGTGCCAGCAGCCCGATCGACAGGGGTTTCACTGAAGCTTTCTTT.

The genes are TRBV2 and TRBJ1-1; 7 bases map to TRBD1. Trimming at V came to 4 bases and at J to 3 bases, leaving 2 bases not matched to a gene. This CDR3 contains 13 residues. Per the germline V gene, CDR1 is SNHLY and CDR2 is FYNNEI. The CDR3 loop reads CASSGDRDTEAFF. Here the CDR3 DNA reads TGTGCCAGCAGTGGCGACAGGGACACTGAAGCTTTCTTT.

The chain joins TRBV5-3 to TRBJ1-1, with a weak D call TRBD1 (5 bases). TRBV5-3 is identified as an open reading frame with a role that is uncertain. CDR3 length: 13 amino acids. Trimming stripped 2 bases from V and 1 base from J, with 6 bases between. The CDR3 DNA reads as TGTGCCAGAAGCTTTACAGGGAACACTGAAGCTTTCTTT. Encoded protein: CARSFTGNTEAFF.

The chain combines TRBV25-1 with TRBJ2-5; the match to TRBD2 covers 8 bases. Germline V gene data show CDR1 as MGHDK and CDR2 as SYGVNS. This CDR3 comprises 15 residues. Losses at the gene ends were 5 bases for V and 3 bases for J; bases not matched to a gene: 8. CDR3: CASSSQREREETQYF. CDR3 sequence (DNA): TGTGCCAGCAGTTCCCAGCGGGAGAGGGAAGAGACCCAGTACTTC.

The V and J genes are TRBV11-3 and TRBJ2-7; 8 nucleotides align to TRBD2. This CDR3 region has 15 residues. Germline CDR1 SGHNT, CDR2 YENEEA. V was pared by 5 bases and J by 3 bases, with 9 bases of the junction left unmatched. For the CDR3, the DNA is TGTGCCAGCAGCCGAGGGCTAGCGGGTCTCTACGAGCAGTACTTC. Residues: CASSRGLAGLYEQYF. Using reference TRBV11-3 and TRBJ2-7 for the parts outside the CDR3, the full variable domain is EAGVVQSPRYKIIEKKQPVAFWCNPISGHNTLYWYLQNLGQGPELLIRYENEEAVDDSQLPKDRFSAERLKGVDSTLKIQPAELGDSAVYLCASSRGLAGLYEQYFGPGTRLTVT.

This clone was counted only a few times. The rearrangement uses TRBV19 and TRBJ1-4; possible D gene TRBD1, 5 bases. The V and J ends lost 0 bases and 2 bases respectively, with 13 bases between them. Germline CDR1 reads LNHDA; CDR2 reads SQIVND (reference sequence). The CDR3 is made up of 17 amino acids. DNA of the CDR3: TGTGCCAGTAGTATAGATTCACAGGCCACTACTAATGAAAAACTGTTTTTT. It codes for CASSIDSQATTNEKLFF.

V and J are TRBV7-9 and TRBJ1-1; D uncertain. The CDR3 runs to 12 residues. Trimming pared 3 bases from V and 7 bases from J, leaving 9 bases between. Per the germline V gene, CDR1 is SEHNR and CDR2 is FQNEAQ (reference sequence). CDR3: CASSFRGVEAFF. CDR3 DNA: TGTGCCAGCAGCTTCCGAGGCGTTGAAGCTTTCTTT. Full variable domain (rest looked up from reference TRBV7-9 and TRBJ1-1): DTGVSQNPRHKITKRGQNVTFRCDPISEHNRLYWYRQTLGQGPEFLTYFQNEAQLEKSRLLSDRFSAERPKGSFSTLEIQRTEQGDSAMYLCASSFRGVEAFFGQGTRLTVV.

This clone was seen a few times. DNA for the CDR3: TGTGCCAGCAGCCGCTTGCTCGGGGATCAGCCCCAGCATTTT. Translated: CASSRLLGDQPQHF. The J gene is TRBJ1-5, the V gene TRBV7-8; no firm D call. From germline, CDR1 is SGHVS and CDR2 FQNEAQ. Trimming removed 5 bases from V and 5 bases from J, with 13 bases in between. The CDR3 covers 14 residues.

This rearrangement joins TRBV30 to TRBJ1-2; D may be TRBD1 (5 bases). Trimming took 2 bases from V and 3 from J, leaving 10 bases between them. The CDR3 sequence is 13 residues long. Germline V gene data show CDR1 as GTSNPN and CDR2 as SVGIG (reference sequence). The CDR3: CAWSPQVDYGYTF. CDR3 in DNA: TGTGCCTGGAGTCCACAGGTCGACTATGGCTACACCTTC.

J is TRBJ2-5 and V is TRBV9; possibly TRBD2 for D (6 bases). With 0 bases removed from V and 3 bases from J, the gap between germline ends came to 12 bases. The germline V gene has CDR1 SGDLS and CDR2 YYNGEE. The CDR3 spans 15 residues. The CDR3 loop is CASSVDWRAKETQYF. CDR3 nucleotides: TGTGCCAGCAGCGTAGATTGGAGGGCCAAAGAGACCCAGTACTTC.

The J gene is TRBJ2-1, the V gene TRBV11-3, with D tentatively TRBD2 (5 bases). The CDR3 spans 16 residues. The V gene lost 5 bases and the J gene lost 7 bases, with 21 bases spanning the gap. Germline CDR1 and CDR2: SGHNT and YENEEA. The CDR3 here is CASSGAALLIGNEQFF. Written as DNA, the CDR3 is TGTGCCAGCAGCGGAGCGGCCCTCCTAATAGGTAATGAGCAGTTCTTC.

V gene TRBV20-1 combines with J gene TRBJ2-7; D is possibly TRBD2 (6 bases). With 3 bases removed from V and 6 bases from J, the gap between germline ends came to 21 bases. The CDR3 has 15 amino acids. Germline-derived CDR1 and CDR2 are DFQATT and SNEGSKA (reference sequence). Here the CDR3 DNA reads TGCAGTGCTAGTCCCGGGGGAGGTGAAGGATTCGAGCAGTACTTC. Protein product: CSASPGGGEGFEQYF.

This clone was picked up one time. The chain carries TRBV4-2 and TRBJ2-7; weak D call: TRBD2 (6 bases). Germline loops: CDR1 LGHNA, CDR2 YNFKEQ. V shed 2 bases and J shed 1 base, with 12 bases lying between them. CDR3 length equals 15 residues. CDR3 sequence (DNA): TGTGCCAGCAGCCAACGGGTAGCGGAGTCCTACGAGCAGTACTTC. Translated, it gives CASSQRVAESYEQYF.

The V gene is TRBV9, the J gene TRBJ2-7; the D gene is possibly TRBD2 (6 bases). Trimming left V 2 bases short and J 7 bases short, with 13 bases between. CDR1 SGDLS and CDR2 YYNGEE come from the germline V gene. The CDR3 runs 13 residues. This CDR3 reads CASSVAGLGEQYF. The CDR3 bases are TGTGCCAGCAGCGTGGCGGGACTGGGTGAGCAGTACTTC.

The chain has TRBV7-9 and TRBJ1-2, with D perhaps TRBD1 (5 bases). This CDR3 region has 13 residues. V lost 5 bases and J lost 1, with 8 bases in between. The germline CDR1 and CDR2 sequences are SEHNR and FQNEAQ (reference sequence). The CDR3: CASSVGGNYGYTF. The CDR3 DNA sequence: TGTGCCAGCAGCGTCGGGGGTAACTATGGCTACACCTTC.

The chain couples TRBV6-5 to TRBJ2-2; 7 bases agree with TRBD2. Trimming at V came to 8 bases and at J to 4 bases, leaving 10 bases not matched to a gene. Germline CDR1 MNHEY, CDR2 SVGAGI. The CDR3 sequence is 15 residues long. CDR3 sequence: CASLPTSVGTGELFF. The DNA for the CDR3 is TGTGCCAGCCTCCCTACTAGCGTGGGCACCGGGGAGCTGTTTTTT.

V and J are TRBV19 and TRBJ2-1; 10 nucleotides line up with TRBD2. Germline V gene data show CDR1 as LNHDA and CDR2 as SQIVND (reference sequence). CDR3 length: 18 amino acids. After removal of 2 bases from V and 0 bases from J, the junction contained 7 bases not matched to a gene. The CDR3: CASSITPSGSSSYNEQFF. CDR3 in DNA: TGTGCCAGTAGTATAACACCTAGCGGGAGTTCCTCCTACAATGAGCAGTTCTTC.

The chain employs TRBV29-1 and TRBJ1-1, with a tentative D call TRBD1 (5 bases). Trimming shortened V by 6 bases and J by 7 bases, and 18 bases separated the two germline ends. The CDR3 is 13 amino acids. In germline, CDR1 is SQVTM, CDR2 ANQGSEA. In nucleotides, the CDR3 is TGCAGCGTCGTAAAGTGGGGGGTAGGTGAAGCTTTCTTT. It translates to CSVVKWGVGEAFF.

On this clone: At the DNA level, this CDR3 is encoded by other sequences in the same sample as well. CDR3 loop: CASRPGQGYEQYF. The CDR3 DNA sequence: TGTGCCAGCCGACCGGGACAGGGGTACGAGCAGTACTTC. J is TRBJ2-7 and V is TRBV28, with 10 bases identical to TRBD1. The CDR3 runs to 13 residues. Per the germline V gene, CDR1 is MDHEN and CDR2 is SYDVKM. V lost 8 bases and J lost 4; bases outside the gene matches: 5. Drawing the rest from reference TRBV28 and TRBJ2-7, the complete variable domain is DVKVTQSSRYLVKRTGEKVFLECVQDMDHENMFWYRQDPGLGLRLIYFSYDVKMKEKGDIPEGYSVSREKKERFSLILESASTNQTSMYLCASRPGQGYEQYFGPGTRLTVT.

The CDR3 reads CASSVQARTGDTEAFF. As DNA, the CDR3 is TGTGCCAGCAGCGTTCAAGCAAGGACAGGGGACACTGAAGCTTTCTTT. The chain joins TRBV7-3 to TRBJ1-1, with 9 bases that match TRBD1. This CDR3 has 16 amino acids. V lost 5 bases to trimming and J lost 3 bases; unmatched junction nucleotides: 10. The germline V gene has CDR1 SGHTA and CDR2 FQGTGA.

The chain links TRBV4-2 to TRBJ1-5; weak D call: TRBD1 (6 bases). This CDR3 is built from 13 residues. The ends were cut back, 4 bases at V and 4 bases at J, with 8 bases in the middle. In germline, CDR1 is LGHNA, CDR2 YNFKEQ. In nucleotides, the CDR3 is TGTGCCAGCAGCCGAGACAGGAATCAGCCCCAGCATTTT. It yields the protein CASSRDRNQPQHF.

The chain joins TRBV19 to TRBJ1-6; D uncertain. Germline V gene sequence: CDR1 LNHDA, CDR2 SQIVND (reference sequence). CDR3 length: 15 amino acids. V dropped 6 bases and J dropped 0 bases, with 9 bases sitting between them. Written as DNA, the CDR3 is TGTGCCAGTAGGGTAGAAAGCTCCTATAATTCACCCCTCCACTTT. Amino acid sequence: CASRVESSYNSPLHF.

The rearrangement joins TRBV4-1 to TRBJ1-2; D is unresolved. V was pared by 3 bases and J by 2 bases, with 13 bases between. There are 15 residues in the CDR3. Germline V gene lookup returns CDR1 MGHRA and CDR2 YSYEKL. The CDR3 reads CASSQTPKENYGYTF. The DNA of the CDR3 is TGCGCCAGCAGCCAGACGCCCAAGGAGAACTATGGCTACACCTTC.

V gene TRBV30 combines with J gene TRBJ1-2, with 7 bases matching TRBD1. CDR1 and CDR2 (germline): GTSNPN, SVGIG (reference sequence). V trimming: 3 bases; J trimming: 3 bases; junction bases outside the gene matches: 4. The CDR3 spans 13 residues. The CDR3 sequence is CAWRTTGDYGYTF. In DNA, the CDR3 is TGTGCCTGGAGGACAACAGGGGACTATGGCTACACCTTC.

The rearrangement joins TRBV30 to TRBJ1-1; D possibly corresponds to TRBD1 (5 bases). The ends were cut back, 3 bases at V and 0 bases at J, with 20 bases in the middle. Germline assignment: CDR1 GTSNPN and CDR2 SVGIG (reference sequence). The CDR3 extends over 17 amino acids. CDR3 loop: CAWSPLTGRGMNTEAFF. CDR3 coding DNA: TGTGCCTGGAGCCCCCTCACTGGGCGGGGGATGAACACTGAAGCTTTCTTT. Looking up the rest from reference TRBV30 and TRBJ1-1 gives the full variable domain: SQTIHQWPATLVQPVGSPLSLECTVEGTSNPNLYWYRQAAGRGLQLLFYSVGIGQISSEVPQNLSASRPQDRQFILSSKKLLLSDSGFYLCAWSPLTGRGMNTEAFFGQGTRLTVV.

The J gene is TRBJ1-5, the V gene TRBV5-1; 8 bases fit TRBD1. This CDR3 contains 17 residues. The ends lost 4 bases at V and 1 base at J; junction bases unmatched: 10. Germline V CDR1 and CDR2: SGHRS, YFSETQ. For the CDR3, the DNA is TGCGCCAGCAGCCCCGATTCTGGGACAGGAAGCAATCAGCCCCAGCATTTT. It translates to CASSPDSGTGSNQPQHF.

This clone has at least ten counts. This chain connects TRBV2 to TRBJ2-2; TRBD2 agrees at 12 bases. The ends lost 6 bases at V and 4 bases at J; junction bases unmatched: 3. The CDR3 length is 15 residues. Germline V gene data show CDR1 as SNHLY and CDR2 as FYNNEI. CDR3 DNA: TGTGCCAGCAGCGGGACTAGCGGGCGCACCGGGGAGCTGTTTTTT. This encodes CASSGTSGRTGELFF.

This sequence joins TRBV5-1 and TRBJ1-4; D is ambiguous. The CDR3 sequence is 14 residues long. Germline CDR1 SGHRS, CDR2 YFSETQ. Trimming took 4 bases from V and 8 from J, leaving 15 bases between them. The CDR3 DNA reads as TGCGCCAGCAGCCACTCGGGTGACGCGGAAAAACTGTTTTTT. Translated, it gives CASSHSGDAEKLFF.

This clone was detected only a few times. The chain combines TRBV2 with TRBJ2-7; 7 bases are a match to TRBD2. J was trimmed by 7 bases and V by 7 bases; bases with no gene match: 7. The CDR3 is 12 amino acids. Germline V gene sequence: CDR1 SNHLY, CDR2 FYNNEI. CDR3 nucleotide sequence: TGTGCCAGCACTCCGGGAGGACCTGAGCAGTACTTC. This sequence encodes CASTPGGPEQYF.

Worth noting for this clone: Other nucleotide sequences from this sample produce the same CDR3. CDR3 DNA: TGTGCCAGCAGCTTAGAGGGGAGCACAGATACGCAGTATTTT. Protein sequence: CASSLEGSTDTQYF. This chain uses TRBV7-9 with TRBJ2-3; maybe TRBD1 (5 bases). The V and J ends lost 1 base and 0 bases respectively, with 5 bases between them. The CDR3 runs 14 residues. The germline V gene has CDR1 SEHNR and CDR2 FQNEAQ (reference sequence).